What follows are 3 T cell receptor beta chains derived from one specimen sequenced in a study of beta chain features in type 1 diabetes. Expressed TCRB transcripts got sequenced, as all isolated RNA was reverse transcribed. Profiling relied on immunoSEQ multiplex PCR, and the TCRdb table lists in-frame clones only, not all of them. The table has about 360,000 clones, 10% to 15% seen once. Sequencing was done on a sample of naive CD4+ T cells from blood. The receptors originated from a young man in good health.

This sequence joins TRBV27 and TRBJ2-7; 10 nucleotides line up with TRBD2. This CDR3 is built from 14 residues. J was trimmed by 2 bases and V by 6 bases; bases with no gene match: 4. Germline V gene data show CDR1 as MNHEY and CDR2 as SMNVEV (reference sequence). The CDR3: CASRLAGATYEQYF. In nucleotides, the CDR3 is TGTGCCAGCAGGCTAGCGGGGGCGACCTACGAGCAGTACTTC.

The gene calls are TRBV9 and TRBJ1-3; possible D gene TRBD1, 5 bases. The CDR3 covers 14 residues. Trimming took off 3 bases at V and 5 bases at J, with 12 bases between the two ends. In germline, CDR1 is SGDLS, CDR2 YYNGEE. Here the CDR3 reads CASSGGVPRNTIYF. The CDR3 DNA follows: TGTGCCAGCAGCGGGGGGGTTCCACGAAACACCATATATTTT.

This clone occurred a few times. This rearrangement joins TRBV5-1 to TRBJ2-3; TRBD2 aligns across 8 bases. The CDR3 is 16 amino acids. V shed 4 bases, J shed 6 bases, and the junction held 13 bases outside the gene matches. Germline assignment: CDR1 SGHRS and CDR2 YFSETQ. The CDR3 DNA reads as TGCGCCAGCAGCACCCTTAACGCGGGAGGATCGGATACGCAGTATTTT. It specifies CASSTLNAGGSDTQYF.